Listed below are T cell receptor beta chains from one sample, sequenced in a study of radiation and T cells in renal cell carcinoma. Profiling relied on immunoSEQ multiplex PCR, and the TCRdb table lists in-frame clones only, not all of them. The sample includes about 130,000 clones, 70% to 90% of them seen just once. This specimen was blood, taken from a patient whose treatment included radiotherapy and nephrectomy. The receptors were gathered from a woman aged 45-65 years with renal cell carcinoma. Both conserved end residues are part of each CDR3. The D gene is left open where the match is weak. The size entry is marked missing in some rows and otherwise reads once, few, many or a size class.

cdr3_nt | cdr3_aa | v_call | clone_size | d_call | j_call
TGTGCCAGTAGTATGGGCGGCGGCACCGGGGAGCTGTTTTTT | CASSMGGGTGELFF | TRBV19 | . | . | TRBJ2-2
TGTGCCAGCAGTCCGAGAGGGGGGAACGGAAACACCATATATTTT | CASSPRGGNGNTIYF | TRBV28 | . | . | TRBJ1-3
TGTGCCAGCACTCTCGGTCGGGGCAGGGGTTTATCGGAGCAGTTCTTC | CASTLGRGRGLSEQFF | TRBV2 | . | . | TRBJ2-1
TGTGCCAGCAGCTTGGTGGCAGGGGGCACCGGGGAGCTGTTTTTT | CASSLVAGGTGELFF | TRBV5-6 | . | TRBD1 | TRBJ2-2
TGTGCCAGCAGCTTAGTGACAGGGTCAGAAAAACTGTTTTTT | CASSLVTGSEKLFF | TRBV2 | . | TRBD1 | TRBJ1-4
TGTGCCAGTGGCGAGGCGAACAGGGGTGCCAATGAAAAACTGTTTTTT | CASGEANRGANEKLFF | TRBV19 | . | TRBD1 | TRBJ1-4
TGTGCCAGCAGTGAAGAGGGACAGGCCTATGGCTACACCTTC | CASSEEGQAYGYTF | TRBV2 | . | TRBD1 | TRBJ1-2
TGTGCCAGCAGCCGCTGGGACAGTTACACTGAAGCTTTCTTT | CASSRWDSYTEAFF | TRBV14 | . | TRBD1 | TRBJ1-1
TGTGCCAGCAGTTACTTCGGGACAGGCGGTGGTGAGCAGTACTTC | CASSYFGTGGGEQYF | TRBV6-6 | . | TRBD1 | TRBJ2-7
TGTGCCAGCCACGAGCGTGGGAACACTGAAGCTTTCTTT | CASHERGNTEAFF | TRBV19 | . | . | TRBJ1-1
TGTGCCAGCAGCCGAATCGGGGGGACTAATGAAAAACTGTTTTTT | CASSRIGGTNEKLFF | TRBV4-2 | . | . | TRBJ1-4
TGTGCCAGCAGTTACTCGTCGCCCGGAGATAACTATGGCTACACCTTC | CASSYSSPGDNYGYTF | TRBV6-6 | . | . | TRBJ1-2
TGCGCCAGCAGCTTGGGTTTGGGGGCTGGAAACACCATATATTTT | CASSLGLGAGNTIYF | TRBV5-1 | few | . | TRBJ1-3
TGTGCCAGCAGAGGTCGGGTTCTCACTGAAGCTTTCTTT | CASRGRVLTEAFF | TRBV2 | few | . | TRBJ1-1
TGTGCCAGCAGTGAACAGGGGAACGGCTACACCTTC | CASSEQGNGYTF | TRBV6-4 | . | TRBD1 | TRBJ1-2
TGTGCCAGCAGCCGCCGGGCGACTAACTATGGCTACACCTTC | CASSRRATNYGYTF | TRBV11-2 | . | . | TRBJ1-2
TGTGCCAGCAGTGAGGGAGGACAGAGGTTTAATGAAAAACTGTTTTTT | CASSEGGQRFNEKLFF | TRBV6-1 | . | . | TRBJ1-4
TGTGCCAGTAGTATAGGCGACTTGAACACTGAAGCTTTCTTT | CASSIGDLNTEAFF | TRBV19 | . | . | TRBJ1-1
TGTGCCAGCAGCTTAAATGTCTTGGGACAATTAGGCCAAGAGACCCAGTACTTC | CASSLNVLGQLGQETQYF | TRBV7-2 | . | . | TRBJ2-5
TGTGCCAGCAGTGACGAGACAGGGGTAGCTTTCTTT | CASSDETGVAFF | TRBV6-1 | . | TRBD1 | TRBJ1-1
TGCGCCAGCAGCCAGACCCGGGAGACCGGGGAGCTGTTTTTT | CASSQTRETGELFF | TRBV4-1 | . | . | TRBJ2-2